This T cell receptor (beta chain) originates from a study of blood T cell repertoires in COVID-19. Study-wide context: The United States, Italy and Spain supplied acute and convalescent COVID-19 samples.

Here immunoSEQ multiplex PCR was the method, and the copy in TCRdb shows in-frame clones only, minus some. The data contain about 160,000 clones, 80% to 90% of them singletons. The germline gives CDR1 MDHEN, CDR2 SYDVKM. The CDR3 loop spans 12 amino acids. Trimming stripped 3 bases from V and 6 bases from J, with 8 bases between. This receptor was identified in a woman in her 70s with COVID-19, enrolled during active disease. Sequenced: peripheral blood. V gene TRBV28 combines with J gene TRBJ1-2; tentative D call: TRBD1 (5 bases). This CDR3 is CASSFSGDGYTF. The CDR3 DNA reads TGTGCCAGCAGTTTTTCGGGGGATGGCTACACCTTC.